This T cell receptor beta chain originates from a study of blood T cells in healthy people across ages. Study conclusions and caveats: TCR beta diversity, measured per million T cells, fell in a roughly linear way with age.

About this clonotype: The antigen remains unidentified.

For the second PCR, which ran for 7 to 11 cycles, a sample-barcoded 5' primer and a J-beta primer mix were used. Each CDR3 protein is one row after TCRdb ran MiXCR on the 5' RACE reads. This sample has about 680,000 distinct CDR3 sequences; more than 40% occur once, and the top ten carry roughly 30%. This CDR3 has 13 amino acids. Per germline, CDR1 MDHEN and CDR2 SYDVKM. Trimming at V came to 1 base and at J to 7 bases, leaving 2 bases not matched to a gene. This sequence joins TRBV28 and TRBJ1-2; TRBD1 aligns across 8 bases. The clonotype was recovered from a woman aged 60 to 75 in good health. Sequencing used blood. CDR3 amino acids: CASSLSGGCGYTF. The CDR3 region has the DNA TGTGCCAGCAGTTTATCAGGGGGCTGTGGCTACACCTTC.